A selection of T cell receptor beta chains follows, all from one sample in a study of T cell repertoires in cytomegalovirus infection. Each CDR3 protein is one row after TCRdb ran MiXCR on the reads. Among about 100,000 distinct CDR3 sequences listed, approximately 16% were seen once. Sequenced sample: PBMCs. The receptors derive from a human donor in good health (CMV status not recorded). Some clones in this sample may be carry-over from other donors' samples. Both conserved end residues are part of each CDR3. A D gene is named only where the DNA matches it firmly. Some rows mark clone size as missing; the rest say once, few, many or name a class of expanded clone.

abundance,d_gene,j_gene,v_gene,CDR3aa,CDR3nt
few,NA,TRBJ1-6,TRBV7-8,CASSSLGYSPLHF,TGTGCCAGCAGCTCCCTAGGGTATTCACCCCTCCACTTT
many,TRBD2,TRBJ2-5,TRBV7-2,CASSRGDGGVQETQYF,TGTGCCAGCAGCCGGGGGGACGGGGGGGTCCAAGAGACCCAGTACTTC
many,TRBD1,TRBJ1-4,TRBV7-6,CASSDLDRGGKLFF,TGTGCCAGCAGCGACCTTGACAGGGGGGGAAAACTGTTTTTT
many,NA,TRBJ2-7,TRBV28,CASAAPGQTRTYEQYF,TGTGCCAGCGCCGCGCCGGGGCAGACACGGACCTACGAGCAGTACTTC
many,NA,TRBJ2-3,TRBV10-3,CAISDPGSTDTQYF,TGTGCCATCAGTGACCCGGGTAGCACAGATACGCAGTATTTT
few,TRBD2,TRBJ2-3,TRBV5-6,CASSLGPSGGVDTQYF,TGTGCCAGCAGCTTGGGCCCTAGCGGGGGAGTAGATACGCAGTATTTT
NA,NA,TRBJ2-7,TRBV11-2,CASSLDLPNEQYF,TGTGCCAGCAGCTTAGATTTACCCAACGAGCAGTACTTC
few,TRBD1,TRBJ1-6,TRBV28,CASSPILQGVGSPLHF,TGTGCCAGCAGTCCGATCTTACAGGGGGTCGGGTCACCCCTCCACTTT
few,NA,TRBJ1-1,TRBV20-1,CSARQDYTEAFF,TGCAGTGCTAGACAGGACTACACTGAAGCTTTCTTT
few,TRBD1,TRBJ1-3,TRBV12-3/TRBV12-4,CASSRQGSGNTIYF,TGTGCCAGCAGTCGACAGGGGTCTGGAAACACCATATATTTT
few,TRBD1,TRBJ1-4,TRBV20-1,CSGTTGGSEKLFF,TGCAGTGGCACGACAGGGGGCAGTGAAAAACTGTTTTTT
few,NA,TRBJ1-5,TRBV28,CASSFIQEPQHF,TGTGCCAGCAGTTTCATACAGGAACCCCAGCATTTT
NA,TRBD2,TRBJ2-1,TRBV27,CASSGGLAGDYSYNEQFF,TGTGCCAGCAGCGGGGGACTAGCGGGGGACTACTCCTACAATGAGCAGTTCTTC
many,NA,TRBJ1-2,TRBV5-6,CASSTKTVINYGYTF,TGTGCCAGCAGCACCAAGACAGTGATTAACTATGGCTACACCTTC